This passage covers 20 T cell receptor beta chains from one sample sequenced in a study of T-cell reconstitution after alpha-beta-depleted transplantation in children (dated by TCRdb to 2016 to 2017). This specimen's treatment or condition label, interpreted: allogeneic hematopoietic cell transplantation with graft depleted of TCRalphabeta T cells and CD19 B cells. The library was built by means of PCR. Data came from an Illumina HiSeq 2500. To normalize quantification of the TCRbeta repertoire, the TCR libraries were built with molecular barcoding that relied on unique molecular identifiers. TCRdb itself trimmed the public reads at Q25 with fastp, ran MiXCR and retained productive beta chains. All rows with the same CDR3 protein become a single entry with the most common DNA and genes. This sample has roughly 340,000 distinct CDR3 sequences in its table, and around 15% of those were observed once. The ten most abundant clones make up about 41% of the sample.

The sequencing here drew on PBMCs, mostly from graft donor cells, taken 360 days after TCRalphabeta/CD19-depleted stem cell transplant. Every receptor here comes from a male patient aged 2-9 years who had a stem cell transplant for acute lymphoblastic leukemia, so the T cells may come from the graft donor.

This clonotype has at least ten counts. The CDR3 nucleotides are TGCGCCAGCAGCTTGGACGGGACGGGGACAGATACGCAGTATTTT. Translating gives CASSLDGTGTDTQYF. V and J are TRBV5-1 and TRBJ2-3, with D tentatively TRBD1 or TRBD2 (5 bases each). The germline V gene has CDR1 SGHRS and CDR2 YFSETQ. This CDR3 has 15 amino acids. Between the trimmed V and J ends, which lost 0 bases and 3 bases, there was a span of 11 bases.

The gene calls are TRBV9 and TRBJ2-7, with a weak D call TRBD2 (6 bases). The CDR3 covers 13 residues. CDR1 is SGDLS, CDR2 YYNGEE, per germline. Trimming took 6 bases from V and 6 from J, leaving 16 bases between them. CDR3 DNA: TGTGCCAGCAACCGAAGGGAGGAAGGCGAGCAGTACTTC. This gives the protein CASNRREEGEQYF.

V usage is TRBV4-3 and J usage is TRBJ1-5; 8 bases are a match to TRBD1. J lost 4 bases, V lost 0 bases, and 8 bases had no gene match. Per germline, CDR1 LGHNA and CDR2 YSLEER. This CDR3 has 17 residues. The CDR3 reads CASSQDRKDRVNQPQHF. Here the CDR3 DNA reads TGCGCCAGCAGCCAAGATCGTAAGGACAGGGTTAATCAGCCCCAGCATTTT.

V is TRBV5-5 and J is TRBJ2-3; TRBD2 aligns across 12 bases. Germline V gene lookup returns CDR1 SGHKS and CDR2 YYEKEE (reference sequence). This CDR3 has 17 residues. V was clipped by 0 bases and J by 2 bases; unmatched bases: 4. The CDR3 loop is CASSLGSSGGVTDTQYF. The CDR3 nucleotides are TGTGCCAGCAGCTTGGGCTCTAGCGGGGGGGTCACAGATACGCAGTATTTT.

This clonotype was observed at least ten times. V is TRBV18 and J is TRBJ2-3; TRBD1 or TRBD2 may be the D gene (5 bases each). CDR3 length: 14 amino acids. CDR1 is KGHSH, CDR2 LQKENI, per germline. Between the trimmed V and J ends, which lost 3 bases and 4 bases, there was a span of 11 bases. The CDR3, as DNA: TGTGCCAGCTCACCTAAGGGACGAGCAGATACGCAGTATTTT. Amino acid sequence: CASSPKGRADTQYF.

Only a few counts were recorded for this clonotype. The chain carries TRBV20-1 and TRBJ2-3; the match to TRBD1 covers 7 bases. The CDR3 is made up of 17 amino acids. Germline V CDR1 and CDR2: DFQATT, SNEGSKA (reference sequence). The J segment lost 1 base and the V segment lost 2 bases, leaving 12 bases of the junction unmatched. DNA for the CDR3: TGCAGTGCTAGAATAAGACAGGGACCCATACGCACAGATACGCAGTATTTT. Residues: CSARIRQGPIRTDTQYF.

Only a few counts were recorded for this clonotype. The chain is built from TRBV9 and TRBJ2-5, with D tentatively TRBD1 or TRBD2 (6 bases each). Germline V gives CDR1 SGDLS, CDR2 YYNGEE. Trimming took off 5 bases at V and 1 base at J, with 24 bases between the two ends. The CDR3 has 18 amino acids. DNA of the CDR3: TGTGCCAGCAGTTTCCGCGGACTGGGAGGAGGGGGCCAAGAGACCCAGTACTTC. This gives the protein CASSFRGLGGGGQETQYF.

The V and J genes are TRBV6-2 or TRBV6-3 and TRBJ2-1, with 7 nucleotides matching TRBD2. This CDR3 spans 15 amino acids. V lost 6 bases and J lost 4; bases outside the gene matches: 9. Germline lookup yields CDR1 MNHEY and CDR2 SVGEGT. As DNA, the CDR3 is TGTGCCAGCAGAGCCGGGAGGACCACTTACAATGAGCAGTTCTTC. Encoded protein: CASRAGRTTYNEQFF.

The table lists this clonotype with a few counts. The genes are TRBV5-1 and TRBJ2-7; a weak D match, TRBD2 (6 bases). The CDR3 is made up of 14 amino acids. From germline, CDR1 is SGHRS and CDR2 YFSETQ. With 7 bases removed from V and 4 bases from J, the gap between germline ends came to 18 bases. Here the CDR3 DNA reads TGCGCCAGCCGCACTAGCACCGAGCTTTACGAGCAGTACTTC. It codes for CASRTSTELYEQYF.

The V gene is TRBV19, the J gene TRBJ2-3; weak D call: TRBD1 (6 bases). CDR3 size: 15 residues. V lost 7 bases and J 2 bases, leaving 16 bases between the germline ends. Germline V gene sequence: CDR1 LNHDA, CDR2 SQIVND (reference sequence). CDR3 amino acids: CASKVEDSYTDTQYF. DNA for the CDR3: TGTGCCAGTAAGGTGGAGGACAGCTACACAGATACGCAGTATTTT.

The chain recombines TRBV7-2 with TRBJ2-1; 8 bases map to TRBD1. Germline V gives CDR1 SGHTA, CDR2 FQGNSA. V lost 2 bases, J lost 8 bases, and 5 bases stayed unmatched. CDR3 length equals 14 residues. The CDR3 region is CASSLRAGGHEQFF. CDR3 DNA: TGTGCCAGCAGCTTAAGAGCAGGGGGCCATGAGCAGTTCTTC.

This clonotype was observed a few times. The chain links TRBV5-1 to TRBJ1-2; possibly TRBD1 for D (5 bases). V gave up 1 base and J gave up 7 bases, with 8 bases separating them. The CDR3 totals 12 residues. The germline gives CDR1 SGHRS, CDR2 YFSETQ. The CDR3 nucleotides are TGCGCCAGCAGCTTGTTGGACACTGGCTACACCTTC. This gives the protein CASSLLDTGYTF.

The chain combines TRBV20-1 with TRBJ2-3, with 7 nucleotides matching TRBD2. This CDR3 spans 14 amino acids. Trimming took 5 bases from V and 1 from J; bases not matched to a gene: 6. Germline V gene lookup returns CDR1 DFQATT and CDR2 SNEGSKA (reference sequence). The CDR3 loop is CSASLAVGTDTQYF. The CDR3, as DNA: TGCAGTGCTTCCCTAGCGGTCGGCACAGATACGCAGTATTTT.

This clonotype was counted between two and nine times. In DNA, the CDR3 is TGTGCCACCAGTGCGGGCAGGGGAGATGAGCAGTTCTTC. It codes for CATSAGRGDEQFF. The J gene is TRBJ2-1, the V gene TRBV24-1; perhaps TRBD1 as D (6 bases). Germline assignment: CDR1 KGHDR and CDR2 SFDVKD. This CDR3 has 13 residues. Trimming cost V 5 bases and J 8 bases, with 12 bases left between them.

This clonotype came up many times. V and J are TRBV12-3 or TRBV12-4 and TRBJ2-7; TRBD2 agrees at 7 bases. After removal of 0 bases from V and 0 bases from J, the junction contained 8 bases not matched to a gene. The CDR3 has 17 residues. The CDR3 reads CASSLAPGRGGSYEQYF. The CDR3 bases are TGTGCCAGCAGTTTAGCCCCGGGGAGGGGTGGCTCCTACGAGCAGTACTTC.

This clonotype was seen repeatedly, ten times or more. This chain connects TRBV25-1 to TRBJ2-3; D assignment may be TRBD1 or TRBD2 (6 bases each). Trimming stripped 2 bases from V and 6 bases from J, with 12 bases between. This CDR3 has 14 amino acids. The V gene's germline CDR1 is MGHDK and CDR2 SYGVNS. The CDR3 reads CASSEAGHSDTQYF. DNA of the CDR3: TGTGCCAGCAGTGAAGCGGGACACTCGGATACGCAGTATTTT.

CDR3 DNA sequence: TGCAGTGCTACCGGGACAAGAACTAATGAAAAACTGTTTTTT. It codes for CSATGTRTNEKLFF. The V gene is TRBV20-1, the J gene TRBJ1-4, with TRBD1 as a possible D gene (6 bases). This CDR3 region has 14 residues. Trimming took off 4 bases at V and 1 base at J, with 10 bases between the two ends. Germline CDR1 is DFQATT and CDR2 is SNEGSKA (reference sequence).

The CDR3 spells CAGDWDAQGQPQHF. The CDR3 DNA reads as TGTGCCGGGGACTGGGACGCCCAGGGACAGCCCCAGCATTTT. This chain joins TRBV30 and TRBJ1-5; D might be TRBD1 (5 bases). V was pared by 8 bases and J by 7 bases, with 21 bases between. CDR3 length: 14 amino acids. The V gene's germline CDR1 is GTSNPN and CDR2 SVGIG (reference sequence). The variable domain in full, with the rest retrieved from reference TRBV30 and TRBJ1-5, is SQTIHQWPATLVQPVGSPLSLECTVEGTSNPNLYWYRQAAGRGLQLLFYSVGIGQISSEVPQNLSASRPQDRQFILSSKKLLLSDSGFYLCAGDWDAQGQPQHFGDGTRLSIL.

This clonotype was counted between two and nine times. The J gene is TRBJ2-6, the V gene TRBV4-3; perhaps D is TRBD1 or TRBD2 (5 bases each). Trimming cost V 3 bases and J 1 base, with 13 bases left between them. This CDR3 spans 17 amino acids. Germline V gene lookup returns CDR1 LGHNA and CDR2 YSLEER. The CDR3 nucleotides are TGCGCCAGCAGCCAGGGGGTAATGTCATCTGGGGCCAACGTCCTGACTTTC. It encodes CASSQGVMSSGANVLTF.

The rearrangement joins TRBV21-1 to TRBJ1-2; TRBD1, the D gene given by the table, was not confirmed from the DNA. TRBV21-1 is listed as a pseudogene. This CDR3 is built from 14 residues. CDR3 region: CASSKDAGNYGYTF. The CDR3 region has the DNA TGTGCCAGCAGCAAAGATGCAGGGAACTATGGCTACACCTTC.